Listed below are T cell receptor beta chains from one sample, sequenced in a study of shared clonotypes between healthy human individuals. Sequencing was performed with immunoSEQ multiplex PCR; in TCRdb, only in-frame clones are kept and a portion is missing. The sample holds about 690,000 clones; roughly 88% are singletons and the top ten take 34%. Input material: memory CD8+ T cells from PBMCs. These receptors were taken from a man aged 18 to 35 in good health. Some clones in this sample may be carry-over from other donors' samples. The CDR3 runs from the conserved cysteine through the conserved F or W. The D gene is left open where the match is weak.

j_call | d_call | v_call | cdr3_aa | cdr3_nt
TRBJ1-1 | TRBD1 | TRBV7-9 | CASSLGRGGDAFF | TGTGCCAGCAGCTTAGGCAGGGGGGGTGATGCTTTCTTT
TRBJ2-7 | NA | TRBV14 | CASSQAHLGPEQYF | TGTGCCAGCAGCCAAGCACATTTGGGTCCCGAGCAGTACTTC
TRBJ2-2 | NA | TRBV29-1 | CSVAGVAGRDTGELFF | TGCAGCGTTGCTGGTGTGGCGGGTCGTGACACCGGGGAGCTGTTTTTT
TRBJ2-7 | TRBD1 | TRBV9 | CASSPWDSSYEQYF | TGTGCCAGCAGCCCCTGGGACAGTTCCTACGAGCAGTACTTC
TRBJ2-2 | NA | TRBV15 | CATSTGGSGELFF | TGTGCCACCAGCACGGGTGGGTCCGGGGAGCTGTTTTTT
TRBJ2-3 | NA | TRBV7-6 | CASSLSRVSTDTQYF | TGTGCCAGCAGCTTAAGTAGGGTATCTACAGATACGCAGTATTTT
TRBJ2-7 | TRBD2 | TRBV28 | CASRQGLAGVLEQYF | TGTGCCAGCAGGCAGGGACTAGCGGGAGTTCTCGAGCAGTACTTC
TRBJ2-1 | TRBD1 | TRBV4-3 | CASSHGDRGYSYNEQFF | TGCGCCAGCAGCCACGGGGACAGGGGGTACTCCTACAATGAGCAGTTCTTC
TRBJ1-1 | NA | TRBV29-1 | CSVEDPTEAFF | TGCAGCGTTGAGGACCCTACTGAAGCTTTCTTT
TRBJ1-1 | NA | TRBV6-6 | CASSYASGGNTEAFF | TGTGCCAGCAGTTACGCATCCGGGGGGAACACTGAAGCTTTCTTT
TRBJ2-5 | TRBD2 | TRBV7-9 | CASSLREGLRETQYF | TGTGCCAGCAGCTTGCGGGAGGGCCTTCGGGAGACCCAGTACTTC
TRBJ2-7 | TRBD2 | TRBV11-2 | CASSLPISGIGFYEQYF | TGTGCCAGCAGCTTACCCATTAGCGGGATAGGGTTCTACGAGCAGTACTTC
TRBJ2-7 | TRBD2 | TRBV30 | CAWSVPGGRALHPHEQYF | TGTGCCTGGAGTGTACCCGGCGGGAGGGCCCTGCACCCCCACGAGCAGTACTTC
TRBJ1-3 | TRBD1 | TRBV7-9 | CASSPRTGAGNTIYF | TGTGCCAGCAGCCCGCGGACAGGGGCTGGAAACACCATATATTTT